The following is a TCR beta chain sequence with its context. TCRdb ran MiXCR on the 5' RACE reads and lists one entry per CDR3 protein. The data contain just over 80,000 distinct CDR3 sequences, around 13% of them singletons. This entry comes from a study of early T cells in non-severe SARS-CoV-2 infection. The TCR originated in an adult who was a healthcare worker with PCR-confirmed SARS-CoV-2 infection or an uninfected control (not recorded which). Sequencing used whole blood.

The CDR3 sequence is CSARGNSGYSNQPQHF. CDR3 in DNA: TGCAGTGCTAGGGGAAACTCGGGGTATAGCAATCAGCCCCAGCATTTT. The rearrangement uses TRBV20-1 and TRBJ1-5, with no clear D. The germline V gene encodes CDR1 DFQATT and CDR2 SNEGSKA (reference sequence). The ends were cut back, 3 bases at V and 0 bases at J, with 15 bases in the middle. This CDR3 contains 16 residues.